This T cell receptor (beta chain) was captured by sequencing in a study of T cell responses to AZD1222 COVID-19 vaccine. Study information: Researchers grouped second doses given at about 4 or about 12 weeks into one pool.

This table comes from immunoSEQ multiplex PCR, and its TCRdb copy is limited to in-frame clones, with some not included. The sample records 95,000 to 150,000 clones, approximately 90% being singletons. To note about this clone: As yet, its antigen is unknown.

Germline CDR1 reads SGHNT; CDR2 reads YYREEE (reference sequence). After removal of 4 bases from V and 5 bases from J, the junction contained 7 bases not matched to a gene. This CDR3 comprises 16 residues. Study-wide points: Per reports, nearly half of all spike-specific TCRs target regions that are unmutated in variants. Mostly white British, mostly female donors; authors suggested clonal diversity may be underestimated. Just a handful of people given AZD1222 tested seropositive at baseline.

The rearrangement joins TRBV5-4 to TRBJ2-3; TRBD2 matches 13 bases. The origin of this receptor is an adult in good health. Material: peripheral blood, obtained on day 0 of AZD1222 vaccination. CDR3 nucleotide sequence: TGTGCCAGCAGCCCACTAGCGGGAGGGAAGGGAGATACGCAGTATTTT. It yields the protein CASSPLAGGKGDTQYF.